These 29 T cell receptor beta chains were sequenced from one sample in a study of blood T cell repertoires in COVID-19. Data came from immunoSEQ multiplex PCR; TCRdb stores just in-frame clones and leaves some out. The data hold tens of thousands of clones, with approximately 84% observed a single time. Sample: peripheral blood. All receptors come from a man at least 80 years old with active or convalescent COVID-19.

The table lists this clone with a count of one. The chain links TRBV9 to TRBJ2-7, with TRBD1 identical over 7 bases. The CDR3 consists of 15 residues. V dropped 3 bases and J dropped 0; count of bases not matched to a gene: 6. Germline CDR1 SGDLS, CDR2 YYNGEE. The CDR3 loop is CASSASRDSSYEQYF. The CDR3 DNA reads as TGTGCCAGCAGCGCGAGCCGGGACAGCTCCTACGAGCAGTACTTC.

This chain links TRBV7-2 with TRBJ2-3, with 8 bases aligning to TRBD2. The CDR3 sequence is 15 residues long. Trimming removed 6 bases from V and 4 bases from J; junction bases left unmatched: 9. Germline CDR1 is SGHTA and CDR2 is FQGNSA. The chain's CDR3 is CASSLSGGVADTQYF. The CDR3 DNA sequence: TGTGCCAGCAGTTTAAGCGGGGGCGTCGCAGATACGCAGTATTTT.

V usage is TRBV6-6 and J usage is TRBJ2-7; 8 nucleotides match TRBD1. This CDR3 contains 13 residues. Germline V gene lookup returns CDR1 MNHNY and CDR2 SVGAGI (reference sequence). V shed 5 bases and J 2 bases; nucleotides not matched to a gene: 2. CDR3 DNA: TGTGCCAGCAGTCAGGACAGGGCCTACGAGCAGTACTTC. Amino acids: CASSQDRAYEQYF.

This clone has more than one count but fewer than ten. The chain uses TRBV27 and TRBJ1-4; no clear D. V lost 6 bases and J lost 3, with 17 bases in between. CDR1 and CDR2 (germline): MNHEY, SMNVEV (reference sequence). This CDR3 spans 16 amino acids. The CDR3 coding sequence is TGTGCCAGCAGCCCTACCCCCGGGGAGGCTAATGAAAAACTGTTTTTT. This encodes CASSPTPGEANEKLFF. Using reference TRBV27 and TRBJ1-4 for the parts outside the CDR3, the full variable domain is EAQVTQNPRYLITVTGKKLTVTCSQNMNHEYMSWYRQDPGLGLRQIYYSMNVEVTDKGDVPEGYKVSRKEKRNFPLILESPSPNQTSLYFCASSPTPGEANEKLFFGSGTQLSVL.

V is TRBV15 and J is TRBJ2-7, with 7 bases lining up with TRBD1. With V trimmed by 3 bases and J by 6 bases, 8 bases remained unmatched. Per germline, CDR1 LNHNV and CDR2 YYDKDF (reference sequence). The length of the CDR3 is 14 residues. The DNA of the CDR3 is TGTGCCACCAGCAGTGGTACAGGGGCTCTCGAGCAGTACTTC. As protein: CATSSGTGALEQYF.

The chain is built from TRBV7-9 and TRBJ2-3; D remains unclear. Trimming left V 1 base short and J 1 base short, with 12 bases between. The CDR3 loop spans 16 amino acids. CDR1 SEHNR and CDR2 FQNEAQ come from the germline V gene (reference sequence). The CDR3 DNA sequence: TGTGCCAGCAGCTTAGGGGCCTCTTTTGGCACAGATACGCAGTATTTT. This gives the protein CASSLGASFGTDTQYF.

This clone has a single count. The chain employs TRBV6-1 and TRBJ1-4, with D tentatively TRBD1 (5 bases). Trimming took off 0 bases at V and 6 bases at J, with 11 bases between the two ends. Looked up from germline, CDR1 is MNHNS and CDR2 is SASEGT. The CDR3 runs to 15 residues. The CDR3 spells CASSEAGQGYEKLFF. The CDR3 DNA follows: TGTGCCAGCAGTGAAGCTGGGCAGGGATATGAAAAACTGTTTTTT.

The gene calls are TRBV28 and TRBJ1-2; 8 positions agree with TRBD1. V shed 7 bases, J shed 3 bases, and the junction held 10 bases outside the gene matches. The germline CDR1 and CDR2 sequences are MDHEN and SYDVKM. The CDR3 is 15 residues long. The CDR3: CASTGLDRGDYGYTF. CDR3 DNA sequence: TGTGCCAGCACCGGACTCGACAGGGGTGACTATGGCTACACCTTC.

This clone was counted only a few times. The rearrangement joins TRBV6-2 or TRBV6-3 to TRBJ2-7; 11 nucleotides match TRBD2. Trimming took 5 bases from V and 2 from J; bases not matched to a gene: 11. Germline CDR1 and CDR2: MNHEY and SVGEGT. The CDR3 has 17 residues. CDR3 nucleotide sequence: TGTGCCAGCAGTACCGCCGAACTAGCGGGAGCTCCCTACGAGCAGTACTTC. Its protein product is CASSTAELAGAPYEQYF.

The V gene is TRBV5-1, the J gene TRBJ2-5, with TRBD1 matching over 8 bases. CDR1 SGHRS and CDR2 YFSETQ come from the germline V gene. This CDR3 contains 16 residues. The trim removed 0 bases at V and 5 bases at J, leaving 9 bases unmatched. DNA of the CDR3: TGCGCCAGCAGCTTGGCCGGAACAGGGGGGTTGGAGACCCAGTACTTC. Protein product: CASSLAGTGGLETQYF.

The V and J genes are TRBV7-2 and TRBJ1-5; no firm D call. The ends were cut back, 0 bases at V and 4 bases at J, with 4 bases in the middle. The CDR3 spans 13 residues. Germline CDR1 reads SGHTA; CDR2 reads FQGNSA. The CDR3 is CASSLASNQPQHF. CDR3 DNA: TGTGCCAGCAGCTTAGCTAGTAATCAGCCCCAGCATTTT.

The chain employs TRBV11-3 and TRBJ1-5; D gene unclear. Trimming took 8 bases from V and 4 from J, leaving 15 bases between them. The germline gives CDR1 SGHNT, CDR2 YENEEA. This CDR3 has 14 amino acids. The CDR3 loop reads CASVIVFRNQPQHF. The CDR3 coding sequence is TGTGCCAGCGTGATAGTGTTCCGAAATCAGCCCCAGCATTTT.

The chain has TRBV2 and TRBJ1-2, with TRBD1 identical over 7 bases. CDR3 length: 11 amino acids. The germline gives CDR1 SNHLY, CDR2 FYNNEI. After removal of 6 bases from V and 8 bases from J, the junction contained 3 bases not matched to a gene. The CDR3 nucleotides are TGTGCCAGCAGAGACAGGGAGGGCTACACCTTC. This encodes CASRDREGYTF.

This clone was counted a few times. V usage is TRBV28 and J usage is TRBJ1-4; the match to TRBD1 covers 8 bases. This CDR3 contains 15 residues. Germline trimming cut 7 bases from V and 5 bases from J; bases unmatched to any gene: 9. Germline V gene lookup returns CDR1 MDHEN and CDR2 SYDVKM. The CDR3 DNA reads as TGTGCCAGCATCGAAATGGGACAGGAAAATGAAAAACTGTTTTTT. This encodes CASIEMGQENEKLFF.

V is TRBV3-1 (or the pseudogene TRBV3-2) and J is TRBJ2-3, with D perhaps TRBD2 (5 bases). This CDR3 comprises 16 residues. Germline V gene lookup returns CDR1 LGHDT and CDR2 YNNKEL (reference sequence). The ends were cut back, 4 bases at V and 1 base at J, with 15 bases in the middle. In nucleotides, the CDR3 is TGTGCCAGCAGCCCCCTCTCGGTCGGGGGCACAGATACGCAGTATTTT. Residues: CASSPLSVGGTDTQYF.

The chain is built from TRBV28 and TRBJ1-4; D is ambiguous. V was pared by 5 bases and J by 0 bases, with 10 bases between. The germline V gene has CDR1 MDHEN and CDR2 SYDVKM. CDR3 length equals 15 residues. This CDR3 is CASSRPGTTNEKLFF. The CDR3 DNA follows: TGTGCCAGCAGTCGTCCAGGCACAACTAATGAAAAACTGTTTTTT.

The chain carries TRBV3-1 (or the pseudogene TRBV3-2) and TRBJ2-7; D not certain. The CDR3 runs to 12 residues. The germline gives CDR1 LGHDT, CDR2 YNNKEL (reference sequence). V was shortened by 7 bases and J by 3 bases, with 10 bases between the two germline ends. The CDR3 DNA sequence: TGTGCCAGCAATAGAGGAGACTACGAGCAGTACTTC. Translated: CASNRGDYEQYF.

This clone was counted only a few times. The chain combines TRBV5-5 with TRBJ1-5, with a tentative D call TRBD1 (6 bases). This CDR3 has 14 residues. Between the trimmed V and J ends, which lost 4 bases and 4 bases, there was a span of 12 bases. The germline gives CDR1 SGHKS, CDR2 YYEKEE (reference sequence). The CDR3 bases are TGTGCCAGCAGCCCGGACAGACCTAATCAGCCCCAGCATTTT. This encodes CASSPDRPNQPQHF. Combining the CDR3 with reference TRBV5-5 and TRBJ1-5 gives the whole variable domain DAGVTQSPTHLIKTRGQQVTLRCSPISGHKSVSWYQQVLGQGPQFIFQYYEKEERGRGNFPDRFSARQFPNYSSELNVNALLLGDSALYLCASSPDRPNQPQHFGDGTRLSIL.

This chain's CDR3 is CASAAENTDTQYF. DNA for the CDR3: TGTGCCAGCGCGGCGGAGAACACAGATACGCAGTATTTT. The V gene is TRBV2, the J gene TRBJ2-3; D ambiguous. CDR1 and CDR2 from the germline V gene are SNHLY and FYNNEI. The CDR3 has 13 residues. The ends were cut back, 8 bases at V and 2 bases at J, with 11 bases in the middle.

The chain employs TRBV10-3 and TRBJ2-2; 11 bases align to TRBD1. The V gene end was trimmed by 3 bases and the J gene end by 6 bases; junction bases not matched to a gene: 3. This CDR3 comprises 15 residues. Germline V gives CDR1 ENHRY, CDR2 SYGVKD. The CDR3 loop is CAISEGTGGPGELFF. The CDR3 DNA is TGTGCCATCAGTGAAGGGACAGGGGGACCCGGGGAGCTGTTTTTT.

The DNA of the CDR3 is TGTGCCAGCAGCTTAGTCCTAGTAGGGGCCAGAGAGCAGTTCTTC. Translating gives CASSLVLVGAREQFF. This rearrangement joins TRBV7-2 to TRBJ2-1, with D tentatively TRBD1 (5 bases). V shed 1 base and J shed 10 bases, with 17 bases lying between them. There are 15 residues in the CDR3. CDR1 is SGHTA, CDR2 FQGNSA, per germline.

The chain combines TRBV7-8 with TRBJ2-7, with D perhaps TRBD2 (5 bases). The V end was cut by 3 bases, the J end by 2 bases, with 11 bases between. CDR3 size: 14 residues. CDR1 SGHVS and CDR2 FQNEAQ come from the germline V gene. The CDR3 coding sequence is TGTGCCAGCAGCTTGCCGGGAAGAACCTACGAGCAGTACTTC. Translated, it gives CASSLPGRTYEQYF.

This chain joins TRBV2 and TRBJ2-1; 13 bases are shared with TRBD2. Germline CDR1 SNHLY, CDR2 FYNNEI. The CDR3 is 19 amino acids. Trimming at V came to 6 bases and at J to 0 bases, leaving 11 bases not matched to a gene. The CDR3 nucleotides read TGTGCCAGCAGCAGAGGGACTAGCGGGGCCCTGAGCTCCTACAATGAGCAGTTCTTC. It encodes CASSRGTSGALSSYNEQFF.

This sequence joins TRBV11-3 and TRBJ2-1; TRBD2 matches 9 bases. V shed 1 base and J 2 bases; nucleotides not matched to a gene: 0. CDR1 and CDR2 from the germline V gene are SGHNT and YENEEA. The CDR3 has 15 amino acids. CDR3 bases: TGTGCCAGCAGCTTAGGCGGGGGGGCCTACAATGAGCAGTTCTTC. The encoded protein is CASSLGGGAYNEQFF.

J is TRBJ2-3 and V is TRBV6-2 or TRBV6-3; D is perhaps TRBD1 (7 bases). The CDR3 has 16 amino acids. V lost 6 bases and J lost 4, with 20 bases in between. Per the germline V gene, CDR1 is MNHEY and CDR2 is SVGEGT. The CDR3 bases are TGTGCCAGCAGCCCTCGGCCACAGGGGACTGCAGATACGCAGTATTTT. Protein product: CASSPRPQGTADTQYF.

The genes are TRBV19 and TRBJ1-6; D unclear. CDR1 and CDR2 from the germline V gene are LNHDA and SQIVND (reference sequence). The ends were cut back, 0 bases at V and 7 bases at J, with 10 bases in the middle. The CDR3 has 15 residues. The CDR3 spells CASSIEAVRNSPLHF. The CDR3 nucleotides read TGTGCCAGTAGTATAGAGGCGGTACGGAATTCACCCCTCCACTTT.

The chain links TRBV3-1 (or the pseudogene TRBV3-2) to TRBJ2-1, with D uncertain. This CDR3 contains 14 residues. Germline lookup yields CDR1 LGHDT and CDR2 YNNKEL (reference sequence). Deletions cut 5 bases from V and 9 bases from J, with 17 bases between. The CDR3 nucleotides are TGTGCCAGCAGCTACCGTTCGGTGGGCTCTGAGCAGTTCTTC. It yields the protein CASSYRSVGSEQFF.

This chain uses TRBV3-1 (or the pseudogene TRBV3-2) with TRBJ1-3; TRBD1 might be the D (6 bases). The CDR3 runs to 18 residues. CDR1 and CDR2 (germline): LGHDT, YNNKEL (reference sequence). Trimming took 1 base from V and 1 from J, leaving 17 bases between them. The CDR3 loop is CASSQGLLQGRSGNTIYF. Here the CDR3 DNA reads TGTGCCAGCAGCCAAGGTCTCCTACAGGGTAGATCTGGAAACACCATATATTTT.

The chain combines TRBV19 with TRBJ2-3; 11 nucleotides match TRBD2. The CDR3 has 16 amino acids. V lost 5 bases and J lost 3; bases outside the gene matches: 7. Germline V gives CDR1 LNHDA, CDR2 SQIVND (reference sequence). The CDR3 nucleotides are TGTGCCAGTAGTCCACGACTAGCGGGGTTAACAGATACGCAGTATTTT. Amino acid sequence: CASSPRLAGLTDTQYF.